The clone carrying this TCR beta chain was observed at least ten times. Its antigen is not known. These data belong to a study of response to subunit inactivated influenza vaccine. This CDR3 has 15 amino acids. Germline V lookup: CDR1 ENHRY, CDR2 SYGVKD. V lost 2 bases and J lost 2, with 11 bases in between. Regarding the study as a whole: The authors suggested that every seasonal influenza vaccination recruits few new T cells.

MiXCR was run by TCRdb on the RT-PCR reads, yielding one entry per CDR3 protein. The table shows more than 200,000 distinct CDR3 sequences, with 9% to 15% occurring only once. This sample comprised non-naive T cells sorted from PBMCs, obtained 14 to 15 days before vaccination. The source of this sequence is a man aged 45 to 65 who received an inactivated influenza vaccine. V and J are TRBV10-3 and TRBJ2-3, with a possible D match to TRBD1 (5 bases). CDR3 residues: CAISEPDRHTDTQYF. In DNA, the CDR3 is TGTGCCATCAGTGAGCCCGACAGACACACAGATACGCAGTATTTT.